The clone carrying this T cell receptor beta chain was counted a single time. This sample is part of a study of cytomegalovirus exposure and HLA in healthy donors. Use of 60 Vbeta and 13 Jbeta primers characterized the PCR. Using immunoSEQ multiplex PCR, the repertoire was profiled, and TCRdb retains in-frame clones only, with some absent. The top ten clones hold less than 2% of a sample with 170,000 or so clones, around 84% of them seen once. This CDR3 has 17 amino acids. Germline V gene lookup returns CDR1 KGHSH and CDR2 LQKENI. After removal of 0 bases from V and 4 bases from J, the junction contained 11 bases not matched to a gene.

This rearrangement joins TRBV18 to TRBJ2-7; 8 bases are shared with TRBD1. The sequencing input was PBMCs. The clonotype originates from a man aged 18 to 30 in good health and CMV-seronegative. CDR3 in DNA: TGTGCCAGCTCACCACCGTTGATCTCAGGGGGCTCGTACGAGCAGTACTTC. Translating it yields CASSPPLISGGSYEQYF. The whole variable domain, filled in from reference TRBV18 and TRBJ2-7, reads NAGVMQNPRHLVRRRGQEARLRCSPMKGHSHVYWYRQLPEEGLKFMVYLQKENIIDESGMPKERFSAEFPKEGPSILRIQQVVRGDSAAYFCASSPPLISGGSYEQYFGPGTRLTVT.